This passage covers 13 T cell receptor beta chains from one sample sequenced in a study of Ad26.COV2.S vaccination and SARS-CoV-2 variants. Profiling relied on immunoSEQ multiplex PCR, and the TCRdb table lists in-frame clones only, not all of them. Altogether some 410,000 clones are present, about 90% being singletons, with the ten largest covering roughly 1.7%. Treatment defined: 15 to 20 received Ad26.COV2.S at low or high dose, single or two shots; roughly five received placebo; per-sample allocation not given. At day 63 after the first vaccine or placebo injection, samples were drawn. The sequencing here drew on peripheral blood, taken in a trial of Ad26.COV2.S vaccine versus placebo. Receptor source: a person aged 18-65 years who received the Ad26.COV2.S COVID-19 vaccine or a placebo.

The count of this clone is one. The rearrangement links TRBV15 to TRBJ2-5; 7 nucleotides match TRBD2. This CDR3 is built from 15 residues. Germline V lookup: CDR1 LNHNV, CDR2 YYDKDF (reference sequence). The junction had 4 bases not matched to a gene; V was cut back by 3 bases and J by 0 bases. Here the CDR3 reads CATSRGGEYQETQYF. In DNA, the CDR3 is TGTGCCACCAGCAGGGGGGGGGAATACCAAGAGACCCAGTACTTC.

This sequence joins TRBV5-6 and TRBJ2-3, with a possible D match to TRBD2 (5 bases). This CDR3 spans 14 amino acids. Trimming stripped 2 bases from V and 0 bases from J, with 7 bases between. Looked up from germline, CDR1 is SGHDT and CDR2 is YYEEEE. In DNA form, the CDR3 reads TGTGCCAGCAGCTTCTCGGGGAGCACAGATACGCAGTATTTT. Protein sequence: CASSFSGSTDTQYF.

The V and J genes are TRBV5-4 and TRBJ1-6; D may be TRBD1 (6 bases). The CDR3 is made up of 14 amino acids. Germline assignment: CDR1 SGHNT and CDR2 YYREEE (reference sequence). The V and J ends lost 9 bases and 10 bases respectively, with 20 bases between them. The CDR3 is CATELGTGNSPLHF. For the CDR3, the DNA is TGTGCCACCGAGTTGGGAACAGGGAACTCACCCCTCCACTTT.

This chain connects TRBV19 to TRBJ2-2, with D possibly being TRBD1 (6 bases). The CDR3 consists of 15 residues. Germline-derived CDR1 and CDR2 are LNHDA and SQIVND (reference sequence). Trimming stripped 1 base from V and 5 bases from J, with 11 bases between. The CDR3 DNA follows: TGTGCCAGTAGTATAGTGGGGACACCAACCGGGGAGCTGTTTTTT. Translating it yields CASSIVGTPTGELFF. The variable domain in full, with the rest retrieved from reference TRBV19 and TRBJ2-2, is DGGITQSPKYLFRKEGQNVTLSCEQNLNHDAMYWYRQDPGQGLRLIYYSQIVNDFQKGDIAEGYSVSREKKESFPLTVTSAQKNPTAFYLCASSIVGTPTGELFFGEGSRLTVL.

The chain couples TRBV13 to TRBJ1-3; a possible D gene is TRBD1 (6 bases). Trimming took 7 bases from V and 1 from J, leaving 11 bases between them. Germline values: CDR1 PRHDT, CDR2 FYEKMQ (reference sequence). The CDR3 has 14 amino acids. The CDR3, as DNA: TGTGCCAGCACCATAGGACAGTCTGGAAACACCATATATTTT. Translated: CASTIGQSGNTIYF.

The chain is built from TRBV21-1 and TRBJ1-5; the table calls TRBD1, which could not be checked here. TRBV21-1 is assigned pseudogene status. The CDR3 is made up of 16 amino acids. The CDR3 DNA reads as TGTGCCAGCACCAAGGAAGAGGGACAGCCCTATCAGCCCCAGCATTTT. Its translation: CASTKEEGQPYQPQHF.

V gene TRBV18 combines with J gene TRBJ2-1; D not resolved. V lost 0 bases and J 5 bases, leaving 17 bases between the germline ends. The CDR3 has 17 amino acids. Germline V gene sequence: CDR1 KGHSH, CDR2 LQKENI. CDR3 sequence reads: CASSPPVFVTDDNEQFF. The CDR3 nucleotides read TGTGCCAGCTCACCACCGGTTTTTGTGACGGACGACAATGAGCAGTTCTTC.

This clone was recorded once. The J gene is TRBJ1-3, the V gene TRBV15, with 7 nucleotides matching TRBD1. The V and J ends lost 10 bases and 8 bases, in that order; junction bases with no gene match: 11. The germline gives CDR1 LNHNV, CDR2 YYDKDF (reference sequence). The CDR3 extends over 13 amino acids. The CDR3 sequence: CARSPGQSYTIYF. The CDR3 DNA is TGTGCCAGGAGCCCGGGACAGAGTTACACCATATATTTT.

V is TRBV9 and J is TRBJ2-3; tentative D call: TRBD2 (6 bases). CDR3 length: 16 amino acids. From germline, CDR1 is SGDLS and CDR2 YYNGEE. V lost 0 bases and J 2 bases, leaving 13 bases between the germline ends. CDR3 bases: TGTGCCAGCAGCGTAGTTTTCGGGGGTAACACAGATACGCAGTATTTT. Residues: CASSVVFGGNTDTQYF.

J is TRBJ2-1 and V is TRBV19; the D gene is possibly TRBD2 (6 bases). Trimming left V 5 bases short and J 3 bases short, with 11 bases between. This CDR3 has 14 amino acids. Looked up from germline, CDR1 is LNHDA and CDR2 is SQIVND (reference sequence). The CDR3 DNA sequence: TGTGCCAGTAGTCTTAGCGGATTCTACAATGAGCAGTTCTTC. Its protein product is CASSLSGFYNEQFF.

The V gene is TRBV28, the J gene TRBJ2-3, with TRBD1 identical over 7 bases. Germline assignment: CDR1 MDHEN and CDR2 SYDVKM. V lost 6 bases to trimming and J lost 1 base; unmatched junction nucleotides: 7. The CDR3 contains 15 residues. The CDR3 DNA is TGTGCCAGCAGCATCGGGACAGTTCGCACAGATACGCAGTATTTT. Translated, it gives CASSIGTVRTDTQYF.

The CDR3 nucleotides read TGTGCCAGCAGCTTAGATCTAGCGGGGGACTCCTACGAGCAGTACTTC. Protein: CASSLDLAGDSYEQYF. The V gene is TRBV7-2, the J gene TRBJ2-7, with 10 positions matching TRBD2. V lost 1 base and J lost 0; bases outside the gene matches: 3. The CDR3 loop spans 16 amino acids. Per germline, CDR1 SGHTA and CDR2 FQGNSA.

The chain is built from TRBV6-6 and TRBJ1-3, with a possible D match to TRBD1 (6 bases). Trimming cost V 2 bases and J 4 bases, with 12 bases left between them. The CDR3 is 15 residues long. The germline CDR1 and CDR2 sequences are MNHNY and SVGAGI (reference sequence). The CDR3 coding sequence is TGTGCCAGCAGTTACGGGGACATAGCCGGAAACACCATATATTTT. Its translation is CASSYGDIAGNTIYF.